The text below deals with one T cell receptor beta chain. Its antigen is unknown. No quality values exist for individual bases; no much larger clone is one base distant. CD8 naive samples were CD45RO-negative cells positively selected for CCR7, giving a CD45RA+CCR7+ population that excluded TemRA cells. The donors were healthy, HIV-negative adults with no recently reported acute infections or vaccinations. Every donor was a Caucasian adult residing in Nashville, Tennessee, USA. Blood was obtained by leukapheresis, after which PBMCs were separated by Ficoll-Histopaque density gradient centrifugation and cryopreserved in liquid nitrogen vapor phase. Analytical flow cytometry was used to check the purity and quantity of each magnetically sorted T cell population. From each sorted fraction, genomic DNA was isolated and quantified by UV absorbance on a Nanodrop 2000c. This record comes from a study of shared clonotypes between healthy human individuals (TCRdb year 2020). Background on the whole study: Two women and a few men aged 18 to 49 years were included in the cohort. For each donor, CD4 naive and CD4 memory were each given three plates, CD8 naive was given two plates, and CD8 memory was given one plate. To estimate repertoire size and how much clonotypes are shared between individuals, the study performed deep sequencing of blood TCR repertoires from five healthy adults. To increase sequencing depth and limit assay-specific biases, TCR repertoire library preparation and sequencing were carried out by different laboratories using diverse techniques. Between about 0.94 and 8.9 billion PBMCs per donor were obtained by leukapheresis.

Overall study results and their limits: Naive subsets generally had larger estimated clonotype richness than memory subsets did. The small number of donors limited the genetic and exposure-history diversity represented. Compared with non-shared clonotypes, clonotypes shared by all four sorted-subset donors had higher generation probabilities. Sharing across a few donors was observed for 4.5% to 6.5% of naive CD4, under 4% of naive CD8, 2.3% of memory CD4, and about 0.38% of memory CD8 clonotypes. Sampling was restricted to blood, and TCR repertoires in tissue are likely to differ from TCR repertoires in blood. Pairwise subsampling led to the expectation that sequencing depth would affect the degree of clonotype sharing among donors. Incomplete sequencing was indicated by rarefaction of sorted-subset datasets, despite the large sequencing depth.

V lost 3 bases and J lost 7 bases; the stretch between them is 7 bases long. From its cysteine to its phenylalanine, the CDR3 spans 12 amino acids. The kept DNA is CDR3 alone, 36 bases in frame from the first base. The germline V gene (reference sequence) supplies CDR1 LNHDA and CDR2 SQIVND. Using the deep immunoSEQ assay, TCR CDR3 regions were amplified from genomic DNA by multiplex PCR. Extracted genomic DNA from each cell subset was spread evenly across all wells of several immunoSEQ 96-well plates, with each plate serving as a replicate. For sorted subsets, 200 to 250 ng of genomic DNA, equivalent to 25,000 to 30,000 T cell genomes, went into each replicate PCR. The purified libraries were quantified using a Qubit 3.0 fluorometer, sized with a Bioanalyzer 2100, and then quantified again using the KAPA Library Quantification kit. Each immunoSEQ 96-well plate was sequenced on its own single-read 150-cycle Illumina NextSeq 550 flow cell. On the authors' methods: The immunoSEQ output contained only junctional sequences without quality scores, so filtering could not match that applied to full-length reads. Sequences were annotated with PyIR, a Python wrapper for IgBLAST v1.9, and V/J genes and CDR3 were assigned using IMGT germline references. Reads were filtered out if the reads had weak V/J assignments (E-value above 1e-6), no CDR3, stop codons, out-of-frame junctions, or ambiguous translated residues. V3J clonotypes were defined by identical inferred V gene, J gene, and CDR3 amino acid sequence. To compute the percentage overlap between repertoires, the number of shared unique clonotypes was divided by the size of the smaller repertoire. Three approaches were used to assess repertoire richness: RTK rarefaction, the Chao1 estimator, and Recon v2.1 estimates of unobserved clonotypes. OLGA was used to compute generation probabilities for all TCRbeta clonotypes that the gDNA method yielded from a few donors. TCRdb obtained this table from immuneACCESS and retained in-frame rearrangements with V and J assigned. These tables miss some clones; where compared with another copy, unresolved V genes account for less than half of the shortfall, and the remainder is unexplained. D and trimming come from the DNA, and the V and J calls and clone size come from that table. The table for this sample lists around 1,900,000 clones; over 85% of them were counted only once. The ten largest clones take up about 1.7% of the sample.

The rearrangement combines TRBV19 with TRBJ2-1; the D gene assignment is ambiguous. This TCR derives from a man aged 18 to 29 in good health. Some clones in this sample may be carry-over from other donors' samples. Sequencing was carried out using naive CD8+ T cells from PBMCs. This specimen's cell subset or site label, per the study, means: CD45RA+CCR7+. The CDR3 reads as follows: CASSMSRNEQFF. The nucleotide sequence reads TGTGCCAGTAGTATGAGTCGGAATGAGCAGTTCTTC.